The 13 T cell receptor beta chains in this list originate from one sample, sequenced in a study of STAT5B mutations in CD4+ large granular lymphocyte leukemia. Clones were read by immunoSEQ multiplex PCR, and TCRdb kept only the in-frame ones, dropping some. The table includes 31,000 or so clones, roughly nine tenths detected once. Sequenced input: CD4+ T cells from blood buffy coats. The receptors stem from a human donor in good health.

The genes are TRBV5-1 and TRBJ1-1; 10 bases are a match to TRBD1. CDR1 and CDR2 from the germline V gene are SGHRS and YFSETQ. The CDR3 runs 16 residues. The trim removed 4 bases at V and 3 bases at J, leaving 9 bases unmatched. The CDR3: CASSRPGTGVDTEAFF. In DNA form, the CDR3 reads TGCGCCAGCAGCCGTCCCGGGACAGGGGTGGACACTGAAGCTTTCTTT.

The gene calls are TRBV12-5 and TRBJ1-2, with D perhaps TRBD1 (5 bases). The germline V gene encodes CDR1 LGHNT and CDR2 FRNRAP. V lost 3 bases and J 0 bases, leaving 20 bases between the germline ends. There are 18 residues in the CDR3. Here the CDR3 reads CASGLWDGGPLANYGYTF. The CDR3 bases are TGTGCTAGTGGTTTATGGGACGGAGGACCCTTAGCTAACTATGGCTACACCTTC.

The rearrangement uses TRBV5-4 and TRBJ1-1, with D possibly being TRBD1 (5 bases). V was clipped by 2 bases and J by 0 bases, with 11 bases between them. Germline V gene data show CDR1 as SGHNT and CDR2 as YYREEE (reference sequence). CDR3 length: 15 amino acids. The CDR3 is CASSFPDKVNTEAFF. The CDR3 DNA follows: TGTGCCAGCAGCTTTCCGGACAAAGTGAACACTGAAGCTTTCTTT.

V and J are TRBV11-3 and TRBJ2-1; D is ambiguous. Germline CDR1 and CDR2: SGHNT and YENEEA. V was shortened by 5 bases and J by 5 bases, with 22 bases between the two germline ends. CDR3 size: 17 residues. The CDR3 here is CASSPPHASPYNNEQFF. As DNA, the CDR3 is TGTGCCAGCAGCCCACCCCACGCCTCCCCATACAACAATGAGCAGTTCTTC.

V and J are TRBV15 and TRBJ2-1; the D gene could be TRBD1 or TRBD2 (8 bases each). V was shortened by 0 bases and J by 4 bases, with 37 bases between the two germline ends. The CDR3 loop spans 24 amino acids. Germline V gene sequence: CDR1 LNHNV, CDR2 YYDKDF (reference sequence). In DNA, the CDR3 is TGTGCCACCAGCAGAGATATTGGCCAGGGGGCGTTGGGACTAGGACCGAGACATTACAATGAGCAGTTCTTC. Translation: CATSRDIGQGALGLGPRHYNEQFF.

This clone was detected once. The rearrangement uses TRBV29-1 and TRBJ2-3, with TRBD2 matching over 10 bases. Germline CDR1 SQVTM, CDR2 ANQGSEA. CDR3 length: 15 amino acids. Germline trimming cut 6 bases from V and 1 base from J; bases unmatched to any gene: 7. The CDR3 spells CSVEPTSGGTDTQYF. CDR3 coding DNA: TGCAGCGTCGAACCAACTAGCGGGGGCACAGATACGCAGTATTTT.

This clone appeared once. This chain uses TRBV7-2 with TRBJ1-1; TRBD1 matches 12 bases. The CDR3 is 18 amino acids. V lost 2 bases to trimming and J lost 4 bases; unmatched junction nucleotides: 11. Germline loops: CDR1 SGHTA, CDR2 FQGNSA. The CDR3 DNA is TGTGCCAGCAGCTTACGGGGGACAGGGGGCGCCGGGGGCACTGAAGCTTTCTTT. This codes for CASSLRGTGGAGGTEAFF. The complete variable domain, with remaining parts taken from reference TRBV7-2 and TRBJ1-1, reads GAGVSQSPSNKVTEKGKDVELRCDPISGHTALYWYRQSLGQGLEFLIYFQGNSAPDKSGLPSDRFSAERTGGSVSTLTIQRTQQEDSAVYLCASSLRGTGGAGGTEAFFGQGTRLTVV.

CDR3 loop: CASRSKTAYEQYF. DNA for the CDR3: TGTGCAAGTCGCTCCAAAACGGCCTACGAGCAGTACTTC. The chain recombines TRBV12-2 with TRBJ2-7; the tabulated D call, TRBD2, remains unverified against the DNA. TRBV12-2 is labeled a pseudogene. This CDR3 has 13 residues.

The rearrangement joins TRBV7-2 to TRBJ2-7; D gene uncertain. This CDR3 is 15 amino acids long. Looked up from germline, CDR1 is SGHTA and CDR2 is FQGNSA. V lost 1 base, J lost 2 bases, and 12 bases lay in between. This CDR3 is CASSLGGVGAYEQYF. CDR3 nucleotide sequence: TGTGCCAGCAGCTTAGGCGGAGTTGGGGCCTACGAGCAGTACTTC.

V gene TRBV9 combines with J gene TRBJ2-3; 7 bases match TRBD2. V lost 0 bases and J lost 2; bases outside the gene matches: 9. The length of the CDR3 is 17 residues. In germline, CDR1 is SGDLS, CDR2 YYNGEE. The CDR3 is CASSVALAGVTTDTQYF. CDR3 sequence (DNA): TGTGCCAGCAGCGTAGCTCTGGCGGGAGTGACCACAGATACGCAGTATTTT.

Concerning this clone itself: The same CDR3 also results from other DNA sequences found in this sample. The rearrangement links TRBV21-1 to TRBJ1-5; TRBD1, the table's D call, lacks a check against the DNA. TRBV21-1 is termed a pseudogene. The CDR3 is made up of 20 amino acids. The CDR3 sequence is CASSKVSLAGAGYSNQPQHF. The CDR3 nucleotides read TGTGCCAGCAGCAAAGTAAGCTTGGCAGGGGCGGGCTATAGCAATCAGCCTCAGCATTTT.

The DNA for the CDR3 is TGTGCCAGCACAATCGGACTAGCTATAACTGAGCAGTTCTTC. Translating gives CASTIGLAITEQFF. The chain has TRBV4-2 and TRBJ2-1, with 8 bases that match TRBD2. The CDR3 sequence is 14 residues long. V was pared by 7 bases and J by 9 bases, with 11 bases of the junction left unmatched. From germline, CDR1 is LGHNA and CDR2 YNFKEQ.

This clone was observed a single time. The rearrangement joins TRBV7-9 to TRBJ2-5; D call uncertain. V gave up 2 bases and J gave up 0 bases, with 10 bases separating them. Germline V lookup: CDR1 SEHNR, CDR2 FQNEAQ (reference sequence). The CDR3 loop spans 15 amino acids. CDR3 nucleotide sequence: TGTGCCAGCAGCTTATTCCAGGCGGACCAAGAGACCCAGTACTTC. Its protein product is CASSLFQADQETQYF.